The text below deals with one TCR beta chain. Its cognate antigen is unknown. V lost 0 bases to trimming and J lost 8 bases; unmatched junction nucleotides: 5. Germline V gives CDR1 GTSNPN, CDR2 SVGIG (reference sequence). The CDR3 contains 13 residues. This sample stems from a study of cytomegalovirus exposure and HLA in healthy donors. Study outcomes and limitations: Association of 16,951 TCR beta sequences with HLA alleles was found at 0.05 false discovery rate in a later analysis. Researchers reported in a later analysis that a missense DCLRE1C variant was tied to TCR beta V- and J-gene trimming. According to reports, the classifier identified cytomegalovirus status with high specificity and sensitivity. What a later analysis reportedly showed was that an Asian-associated ancestry cluster had fewer N-insertions than the approximately 700-donor mean.

In the PCR, 60 Vbeta and 13 Jbeta primers were used. Using immunoSEQ multiplex PCR, the repertoire was profiled, and TCRdb retains in-frame clones only, with some absent. Seen here are over 250,000 clones, approximately 70% observed once, and the top ten hold about 2.2%. The sample was PBMCs. This chain uses TRBV30 with TRBJ1-2, with TRBD1 matching 8 bases. The clonotype was recovered from a female donor in good health and CMV-seronegative. The CDR3 is CAWSVRTGRGYTF. DNA of the CDR3: TGTGCCTGGAGTGTCCGGACAGGGAGAGGCTACACCTTC.